The 6 T cell receptor beta chains below all came from one sample that was sequenced in a study of preoperative IRX-2 immunotherapy in early breast cancer. This table comes from immunoSEQ multiplex PCR, and its TCRdb copy is limited to in-frame clones, with some not included. The data show tens of thousands of clones, approximately 95% seen once. Treatment here: preoperative locoregional IRX-2 cytokine immunotherapy. The sample consisted of tumor tissue, taken after IRX-2 immunotherapy. The origin of the receptors is a human donor with breast cancer.

The V and J genes are TRBV13 and TRBJ2-5; TRBD1 aligns across 7 bases. CDR3 length equals 12 residues. J gave up 5 bases and V 4 bases, and 1 base lay outside the gene matches. CDR1 is PRHDT and CDR2 is FYEKMQ in the germline V gene (reference sequence). CDR3 DNA sequence: TGTGCCAGCAGCTCCAGGGGGGAGACCCAGTACTTC. It is translated as CASSSRGETQYF.

The chain carries TRBV10-3 and TRBJ1-5, with 7 bases fitting TRBD1. Germline V gives CDR1 ENHRY, CDR2 SYGVKD. The CDR3 covers 13 residues. After removal of 6 bases from V and 3 bases from J, the junction contained 2 bases not matched to a gene. For the CDR3, the DNA is TGTGCCATCAGCGGGACAGTCAATCAGCCCCAGCATTTT. Its protein product is CAISGTVNQPQHF.

This chain joins TRBV19 and TRBJ2-1, with TRBD2 matching over 10 bases. The CDR3 consists of 14 residues. V was pared by 7 bases and J by 4 bases, with 4 bases of the junction left unmatched. The V gene's germline CDR1 is LNHDA and CDR2 SQIVND (reference sequence). The CDR3 DNA follows: TGTGCCAGTAAATTGACTAGCGGGTACAATGAGCAGTTCTTC. This gives the protein CASKLTSGYNEQFF.

This CDR3 is CATSREKGYGVSENIQYF. In nucleotides, the CDR3 is TGTGCCACCAGCAGAGAGAAGGGCTACGGAGTCAGCGAAAACATTCAGTACTTC. V usage is TRBV15 and J usage is TRBJ2-4; D gene ambiguous. V was clipped by 0 bases and J by 5 bases, with 20 bases between them. The CDR3 covers 18 residues. Germline loops: CDR1 LNHNV, CDR2 YYDKDF (reference sequence).

This clone has only one observation. The V gene is TRBV5-4, the J gene TRBJ2-3, with TRBD2 matching 15 bases. Germline CDR1 SGHNT, CDR2 YYREEE (reference sequence). This CDR3 spans 20 amino acids. The trim removed 0 bases at V and 0 bases at J, leaving 8 bases unmatched. The chain's CDR3 is CASSLEGTSGRPPSTDTQYF. CDR3 sequence (DNA): TGTGCCAGCAGCTTGGAAGGGACTAGCGGGAGGCCTCCTAGCACAGATACGCAGTATTTT.

The rearrangement joins TRBV7-9 to TRBJ2-2; D is ambiguous. The CDR3 runs to 14 residues. The germline CDR1 and CDR2 sequences are SEHNR and FQNEAQ (reference sequence). Trimming left V 2 bases short and J 0 bases short, with 4 bases between. The CDR3 DNA follows: TGTGCCAGCAGCTTAAACACGAACACCGGGGAGCTGTTTTTT. Protein sequence: CASSLNTNTGELFF.